This T cell receptor (beta chain) was identified during a study of T cell responses to AZD1222 COVID-19 vaccine. Study-wide points: White British donors predominated, females outnumbered males, and clonal diversity was possibly underestimated. Spike was spanned by vaccine-associated CD4 TCRs, with dominance at 160-218 and 743-854. In the spike-specific TCR repertoire, nearly half reportedly target unmutated variant regions.

As concerns this clone: The target antigen is unknown.

Sequenced by immunoSEQ multiplex PCR; TCRdb stores in-frame clones only, minus some. The data show about 220,000 clones, with 90% to 95% seen just once and approximately 1% held by the top ten. V was cut by 2 bases and J by 0 bases, with 4 bases left in between. The CDR3 is 13 residues long. Germline V lookup: CDR1 SGHVS, CDR2 FQNEAQ. This chain joins TRBV7-8 and TRBJ1-1, with D unclear. The sequence derives from an adult in good health. The specimen comprised peripheral blood, sampled on day 0 of MenACWY control vaccination. This chain's CDR3 is CASSLPMNTEAFF. The CDR3 nucleotides are TGTGCCAGCAGCTTACCCATGAACACTGAAGCTTTCTTT.